This T cell receptor (beta chain) is from a study of T cells in Graves' hyperthyroidism and ophthalmopathy. Study conclusions and caveats: Ophthalmopathy was distinguished from stable hyperthyroidism by 13 V-J signatures.

This CDR3 is 15 amino acids long. V dropped 6 bases and J dropped 7 bases, with 21 bases sitting between them. Germline V lookup: CDR1 LNHDA, CDR2 SQIVND (reference sequence). RNA transcripts were the template for amplifying TCR beta CDR3 regions. The HTBI set primed first-round TCR CDR3 RT-PCR. TCRdb passed the multiplex PCR reads through MiXCR, listing each CDR3 protein once. Among about 500,000 distinct CDR3 sequences, roughly an eighth were seen once, and the ten largest hold about 17%. This clonotype occurred many times. Its antigen remains unknown. The origin of this receptor is a woman aged 18-29 years with Graves' hyperthyroidism. This chain uses TRBV19 with TRBJ1-2, with a weak D call TRBD1 (5 bases). Material for sequencing was blood. The DNA of the CDR3 is TGTGCCAGTAGACACCCGGGGGTAATGGGGTCTGGCTACACCTTC. This codes for CASRHPGVMGSGYTF.